The clone carrying this TCR beta chain has a handful of counts. The sample comes from a study of blood T cells in healthy people across ages. A second about 6 to 11 cycle PCR used barcoded and J-beta primers. Paired-end reads containing CDR3 totaled no fewer than 2.5 million for each sample. Each CDR3 protein gets one entry after TCRdb re-called the 5' RACE reads with MiXCR. The table shows 590,000 or so distinct CDR3 sequences, with approximately 30% occurring only once. Germline loops: CDR1 LNHNV, CDR2 YYDKDF (reference sequence). Trimming shortened V by 0 bases and J by 9 bases, and 17 bases separated the two germline ends. The CDR3 is 15 amino acids. Each donor's blood draw was ten milliliters of peripheral blood.

The receptor comes from a woman aged 80 or older in good health. The sequenced sample consisted of blood. The chain is built from TRBV15 and TRBJ1-1; possible D gene TRBD1, 6 bases. The chain's CDR3 is CATSRDARTATKAFF. In DNA, the CDR3 is TGTGCCACCAGCAGAGATGCTAGGACAGCAACCAAAGCTTTCTTT.